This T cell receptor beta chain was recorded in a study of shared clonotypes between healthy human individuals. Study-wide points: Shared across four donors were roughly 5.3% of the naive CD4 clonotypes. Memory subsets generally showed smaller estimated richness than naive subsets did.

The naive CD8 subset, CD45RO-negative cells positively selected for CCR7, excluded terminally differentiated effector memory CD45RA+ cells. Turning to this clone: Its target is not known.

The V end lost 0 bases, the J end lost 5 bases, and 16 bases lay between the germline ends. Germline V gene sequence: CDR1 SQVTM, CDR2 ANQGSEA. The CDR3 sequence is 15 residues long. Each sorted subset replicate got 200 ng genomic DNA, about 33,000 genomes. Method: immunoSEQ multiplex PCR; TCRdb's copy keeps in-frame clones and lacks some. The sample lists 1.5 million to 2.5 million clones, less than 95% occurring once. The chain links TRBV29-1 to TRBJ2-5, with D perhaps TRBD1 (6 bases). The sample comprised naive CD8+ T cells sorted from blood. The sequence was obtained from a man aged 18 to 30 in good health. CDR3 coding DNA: TGCAGCGTTGAAGAGGTGGCAGGGGCGCCTGAGACCCAGTACTTC. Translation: CSVEEVAGAPETQYF. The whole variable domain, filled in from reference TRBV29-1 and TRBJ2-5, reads SAVISQKPSRDICQRGTSLTIQCQVDSQVTMMFWYRQQPGQSLTLIATANQGSEATYESGFVIDKFPISRPNLTFSTLTVSNMSPEDSSIYLCSVEEVAGAPETQYFGPGTRLLVL.